This record looks at one TCR beta chain sequence and its context. Its antigen is as yet unknown. The record originates from a study of cytomegalovirus exposure and HLA in healthy donors. Looking at the study overall: Clustering assigned about 76% of the roughly 380 genotyped donors to the Caucasian-associated ancestry cluster. Study-wide results and caveats: Based on reports, TCR beta sequences accurately predicted HLA-A and HLA-B alleles for most subjects.

The CDR3 has 14 residues. Deletions cut 0 bases from V and 4 bases from J, with 9 bases between. The germline V gene has CDR1 MNHNS and CDR2 SASEGT. PCR primers comprised 60 Vbeta and 13 Jbeta primers. Only in-frame clones appear in the TCRdb table, and some are missing; sequencing was by immunoSEQ multiplex PCR. The sample has tens of thousands of clones; roughly 72% are singletons. Sequenced material: PBMCs. The receptor was derived from a man aged 25 to 40 in good health and CMV-seronegative. The chain combines TRBV6-1 with TRBJ1-2; D gene ambiguous. In nucleotides, the CDR3 is TGTGCCAGCAGTGAAGCGTTAACAGTCTATGGCTACACCTTC. It is translated as CASSEALTVYGYTF.